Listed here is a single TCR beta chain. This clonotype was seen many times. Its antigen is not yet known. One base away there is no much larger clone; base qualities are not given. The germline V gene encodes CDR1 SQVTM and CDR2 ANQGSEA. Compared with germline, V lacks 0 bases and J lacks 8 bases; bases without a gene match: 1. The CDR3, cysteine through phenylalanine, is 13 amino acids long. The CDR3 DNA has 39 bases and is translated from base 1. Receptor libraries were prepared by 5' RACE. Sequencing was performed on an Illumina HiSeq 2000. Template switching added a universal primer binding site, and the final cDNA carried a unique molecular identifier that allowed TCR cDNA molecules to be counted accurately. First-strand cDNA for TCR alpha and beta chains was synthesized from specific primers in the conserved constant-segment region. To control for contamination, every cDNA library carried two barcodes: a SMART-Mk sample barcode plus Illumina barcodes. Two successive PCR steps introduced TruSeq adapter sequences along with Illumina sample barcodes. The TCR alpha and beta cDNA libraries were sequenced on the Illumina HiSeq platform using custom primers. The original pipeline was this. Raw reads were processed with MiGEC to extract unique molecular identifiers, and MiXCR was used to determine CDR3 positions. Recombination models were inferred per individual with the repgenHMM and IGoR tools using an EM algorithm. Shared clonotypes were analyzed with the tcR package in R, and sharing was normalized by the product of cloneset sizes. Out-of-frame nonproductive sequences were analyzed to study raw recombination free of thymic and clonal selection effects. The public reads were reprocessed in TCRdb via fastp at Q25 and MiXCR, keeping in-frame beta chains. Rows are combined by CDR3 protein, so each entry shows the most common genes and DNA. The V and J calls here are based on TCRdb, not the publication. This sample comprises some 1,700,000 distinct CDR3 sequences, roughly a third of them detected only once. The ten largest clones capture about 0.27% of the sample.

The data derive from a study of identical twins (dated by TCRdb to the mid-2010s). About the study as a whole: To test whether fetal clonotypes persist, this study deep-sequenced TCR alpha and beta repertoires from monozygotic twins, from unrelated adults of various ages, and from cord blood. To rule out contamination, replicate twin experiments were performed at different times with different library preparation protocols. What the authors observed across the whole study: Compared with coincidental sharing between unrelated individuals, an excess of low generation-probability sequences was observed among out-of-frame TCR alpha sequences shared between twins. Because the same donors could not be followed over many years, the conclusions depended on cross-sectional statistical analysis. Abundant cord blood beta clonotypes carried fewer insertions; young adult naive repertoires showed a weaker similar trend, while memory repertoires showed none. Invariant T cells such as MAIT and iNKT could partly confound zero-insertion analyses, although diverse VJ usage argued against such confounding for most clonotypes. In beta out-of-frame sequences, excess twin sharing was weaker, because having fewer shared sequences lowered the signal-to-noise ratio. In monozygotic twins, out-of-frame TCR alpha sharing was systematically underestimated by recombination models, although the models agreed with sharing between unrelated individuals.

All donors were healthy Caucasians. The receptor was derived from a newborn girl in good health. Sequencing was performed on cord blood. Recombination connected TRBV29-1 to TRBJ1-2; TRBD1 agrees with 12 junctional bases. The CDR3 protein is CSVEDGTGGGYTF. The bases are TGCAGCGTTGAAGATGGGACAGGGGGCGGCTACACCTTC.